This T cell receptor (beta chain) emerged from a study of control samples from healthy donors and cancer patients (TCRdb year 2020). Receptor amplification or capture employed the immunoSEQ multiplex PCR assay. TCRdb limited this immuneACCESS table to in-frame rearrangements with V and J called. A share of clones is missing; checked studies link under half to unresolved V genes, and the rest is unexplained. This sample holds more than 95,000 clones; 85% to 90% were observed only once. The ten top clones hold about 1% of the sample. In this sample, this clone turned up a few times. Its antigen is not yet known. Per-nucleotide qualities are absent, and no much larger clonotype sits a single base away. Other DNA sequences in the same sample also yield this CDR3. Clipping removes 5 bases from V and 7 bases from J, with 5 as the unmatched junction base count. There are 14 amino acids in the CDR3, from cysteine to phenylalanine inclusive. CDR3 DNA is the only sequence kept; it has 42 bases, read in frame from the first base. Sequences SGHTA (CDR1) and FQGTGA (CDR2) are obtained from the germline V gene.

Sequences were obtained from PBMCs. This sequence uses TRBV7-3 and TRBJ2-1, with 10 central nucleotides matching TRBD2. The origin of this receptor is a woman aged 45-59 years with colorectal cancer. The DNA is TGTGCCAGCAGCCCCAGCGGGGGGGCTAATGAGCAGTTCTTC. Its coded protein is CASSPSGGANEQFF.